A selection of T cell receptor beta chains follows, all from one sample in a study of T cells after yellow fever vaccination. TCRdb recomputed calls from the 5' RACE reads with MiXCR, one row per CDR3 protein. The sample yields approximately 10,000 distinct CDR3 sequences, approximately 4.6% seen once. The specimen comprised PBMCs, either bulk or a sorted T-cell subset (CD4+, CD8+, memory, or dextramer-sorted; not recorded which), sampled less than 16 days after the first yellow fever vaccination. These receptors originate from a man younger than 35 who received the YFV17D yellow fever vaccine. Both conserved end residues are part of each CDR3. Each record gives: clone size, V gene, J gene, D gene, CDR3 DNA, CDR3 protein. The D gene is left open where the match is weak. Rows give clone size only sometimes, using once, few, many, or a class for an expanded clone.

clone_size: few
v_call: TRBV5-1
j_call: TRBJ2-3
d_call: TRBD2
cdr3_nt: TGCGCCAGCAGCCTCGGGACTAGCGGGGCAGATACGCAGTATTTT
cdr3_aa: CASSLGTSGADTQYF

clone_size: NA
v_call: TRBV11-3
j_call: TRBJ1-1
d_call: NA
cdr3_nt: TGTGCCAGCAGCCATGGTACCATGAACACTGAAGCTTTCTTT
cdr3_aa: CASSHGTMNTEAFF

clone_size: many
v_call: TRBV20-1
j_call: TRBJ2-2
d_call: NA
cdr3_nt: TGCAGTGCTAGGGTAGCGGCGAACACCGGGGAGCTGTTTTTT
cdr3_aa: CSARVAANTGELFF

clone_size: medium-sized
v_call: TRBV30
j_call: TRBJ2-7
d_call: NA
cdr3_nt: TGTGCCTGGACGCCGGGGGCTCGGTACGAGCAGTACTTC
cdr3_aa: CAWTPGARYEQYF

clone_size: many
v_call: TRBV28
j_call: TRBJ1-5
d_call: TRBD1
cdr3_nt: TGTGCCAGCAGTACGGGACAGTGGTCCCAGCATTTT
cdr3_aa: CASSTGQWSQHF

clone_size: medium-sized
v_call: TRBV7-9
j_call: TRBJ2-4
d_call: NA
cdr3_nt: TGTGCCAGCAGTCCTCTTTTTGCGCGGGCCAAAAACATTCAGTACTTC
cdr3_aa: CASSPLFARAKNIQYF

clone_size: many
v_call: TRBV7-8
j_call: TRBJ1-2
d_call: TRBD1
cdr3_nt: TGTGCCAGCAGCTTAATGGTGGGACAGGGGACCTTCGGCTACACCTTC
cdr3_aa: CASSLMVGQGTFGYTF

clone_size: many
v_call: TRBV5-1
j_call: TRBJ1-4
d_call: TRBD1
cdr3_nt: TGCGCCAGCAGCCCGCTGACAGGGATTGAGGAAAAACTGTTTTTT
cdr3_aa: CASSPLTGIEEKLFF

clone_size: many
v_call: TRBV27
j_call: TRBJ2-1
d_call: NA
cdr3_nt: TGTGCCAGCAGTTTTTCAGGGGCCGCTTCCCACCCATCCTACAATGAGCAGTTCTTC
cdr3_aa: CASSFSGAASHPSYNEQFF

clone_size: many
v_call: TRBV5-1
j_call: TRBJ2-3
d_call: NA
cdr3_nt: TGCGCCAGCAGGGGCAGGCCGGGAGTAGATACGCAGTATTTT
cdr3_aa: CASRGRPGVDTQYF

clone_size: many
v_call: TRBV6-2/TRBV6-3
j_call: TRBJ2-3
d_call: TRBD2
cdr3_nt: TGTGCCAGCAGTTACGGCGGGGGACGCCTGCTCCGCACAGATACGCAGTATTTT
cdr3_aa: CASSYGGGRLLRTDTQYF

clone_size: medium-sized
v_call: TRBV12-3/TRBV12-4
j_call: TRBJ1-2
d_call: NA
cdr3_nt: TGTGCCAGCAGTTGGGGACGAGAAGGTGGCTACACCTTC
cdr3_aa: CASSWGREGGYTF

clone_size: NA
v_call: TRBV13
j_call: TRBJ1-3
d_call: NA
cdr3_nt: TGTGCCAGCAGCTTAGGTCGAGGAGAACTATATCACTCTGGAAACACCATATATTTT
cdr3_aa: CASSLGRGELYHSGNTIYF

clone_size: many
v_call: TRBV5-1
j_call: TRBJ1-3
d_call: NA
cdr3_nt: TGCGCCAGCAGCTTAGGGGACCCTGGAAACACCATATATTTT
cdr3_aa: CASSLGDPGNTIYF

clone_size: many
v_call: TRBV12-3/TRBV12-4
j_call: TRBJ2-3
d_call: TRBD1
cdr3_nt: TGTGCCAGCATAACAGGGGGCGCGGCAGATACGCAGTATTTT
cdr3_aa: CASITGGAADTQYF

clone_size: many
v_call: TRBV10-3
j_call: TRBJ2-1
d_call: NA
cdr3_nt: TGTGCCATCACCGGGGGGCCCTACAATGAGCAGTTCTTC
cdr3_aa: CAITGGPYNEQFF

clone_size: medium-sized
v_call: TRBV10-1
j_call: TRBJ2-1
d_call: NA
cdr3_nt: TGCGCCAGCAGTGAGTCCCAGGGGAAGCAGTTCTTC
cdr3_aa: CASSESQGKQFF

clone_size: many
v_call: TRBV20-1
j_call: TRBJ2-3
d_call: TRBD2
cdr3_nt: TGCAGTGCTAGAGCGGGACTAGCGGGGGGGCAACAGCAGGCAGATACGCAGTATTTT
cdr3_aa: CSARAGLAGGQQQADTQYF

clone_size: many
v_call: TRBV20-1
j_call: TRBJ1-1
d_call: NA
cdr3_nt: TGCAGTGCTAGTGGAGGGTTGAACACTGAAGCTTTCTTT
cdr3_aa: CSASGGLNTEAFF

clone_size: many
v_call: TRBV5-1
j_call: TRBJ2-7
d_call: TRBD2
cdr3_nt: TGCGCCAGCAGCATATTGACTAGCGTCGACTACGAGCAGTACTTC
cdr3_aa: CASSILTSVDYEQYF

clone_size: many
v_call: TRBV5-5
j_call: TRBJ1-6
d_call: TRBD1
cdr3_nt: TGTGCCAGCAGCTTGGGACAGGGGGATTCACCCCTCCACTTT
cdr3_aa: CASSLGQGDSPLHF

clone_size: medium-sized
v_call: TRBV5-1
j_call: TRBJ2-2
d_call: TRBD2
cdr3_nt: TGCGCCAGCAGCCGCTCTCTAAGCGGGGCAGGGACCGGGGAGCTGTTTTTT
cdr3_aa: CASSRSLSGAGTGELFF

clone_size: medium-sized
v_call: TRBV7-3
j_call: TRBJ2-7
d_call: NA
cdr3_nt: TGTGCCAGCAGCTTAGTCGGGTCTGCTGAGCAGTACTTC
cdr3_aa: CASSLVGSAEQYF

clone_size: many
v_call: TRBV12-3/TRBV12-4
j_call: TRBJ1-1
d_call: TRBD1
cdr3_nt: TGTGCCAGCGCCCCAGGGGGCGGGAGGAACACTGAAGCTTTCTTT
cdr3_aa: CASAPGGGRNTEAFF

clone_size: medium-sized
v_call: TRBV29-1
j_call: TRBJ2-5
d_call: NA
cdr3_nt: TGCAGCGTTGATTCGACAGGACAAGAGACCCAGTACTTC
cdr3_aa: CSVDSTGQETQYF

clone_size: medium-sized
v_call: TRBV20-1
j_call: TRBJ2-7
d_call: TRBD2
cdr3_nt: TGCAGTGCTAGGATGAGTACTAGCGGAACCTACGAGCAGTACTTC
cdr3_aa: CSARMSTSGTYEQYF

clone_size: many
v_call: TRBV7-2
j_call: TRBJ1-2
d_call: TRBD1
cdr3_nt: TGTGCCAGCAGCGAGACAGGGATTAACTATGGCTACACCTTC
cdr3_aa: CASSETGINYGYTF

clone_size: many
v_call: TRBV19
j_call: TRBJ1-2
d_call: TRBD1
cdr3_nt: TGTGCCAGTAGTAGGGGACAGAGATTTAACTATGGCTACACCTTC
cdr3_aa: CASSRGQRFNYGYTF

clone_size: many
v_call: TRBV5-5
j_call: TRBJ2-3
d_call: TRBD2
cdr3_nt: TGTGCCAGCAGCGGACTAGCGGGGGGGACAACAGATACGCAGTATTTT
cdr3_aa: CASSGLAGGTTDTQYF

clone_size: medium-sized
v_call: TRBV12-3/TRBV12-4
j_call: TRBJ1-5
d_call: NA
cdr3_nt: TGTGCCAGCAGCAACGCCCTGACGGGGACCGGCAATCAGCCCCAGCATTTT
cdr3_aa: CASSNALTGTGNQPQHF

clone_size: many
v_call: TRBV20-1
j_call: TRBJ2-6
d_call: NA
cdr3_nt: TGCAGTGCTCCCACGGCCCCTGGGGCCAACGTCCTGACTTTC
cdr3_aa: CSAPTAPGANVLTF

clone_size: many
v_call: TRBV5-1
j_call: TRBJ2-3
d_call: NA
cdr3_nt: TGCGCCAGCAGCCCCACCCCTGGGGTCACAGATACGCAGTATTTT
cdr3_aa: CASSPTPGVTDTQYF

clone_size: medium-sized
v_call: TRBV6-5
j_call: TRBJ1-4
d_call: TRBD1
cdr3_nt: TGTGCCAGCAGTTATTACAGGGGGGTCGGTTCTGGTGAAAAACTGTTTTTT
cdr3_aa: CASSYYRGVGSGEKLFF

clone_size: medium-sized
v_call: TRBV5-1
j_call: TRBJ2-5
d_call: NA
cdr3_nt: TGCGCCAGCACAGGGACCGAAGAGACCCAGTACTTC
cdr3_aa: CASTGTEETQYF

clone_size: many
v_call: TRBV19
j_call: TRBJ1-1
d_call: NA
cdr3_nt: TGTGCCAGTCTAAACTTTGCAGGGTTGGGGAACACTGAAGCTTTCTTT
cdr3_aa: CASLNFAGLGNTEAFF

clone_size: medium-sized
v_call: TRBV5-1
j_call: TRBJ2-1
d_call: NA
cdr3_nt: TGCGCCAGCAGCTTGATGTCAGGAGAAAATGAGCAGTTCTTC
cdr3_aa: CASSLMSGENEQFF

clone_size: medium-sized
v_call: TRBV3-1
j_call: TRBJ2-5
d_call: NA
cdr3_nt: TGTGCCAGCAGCCCTGGACGGAGGAAAGAGACCCAGTACTTC
cdr3_aa: CASSPGRRKETQYF

clone_size: many
v_call: TRBV6-5
j_call: TRBJ2-7
d_call: TRBD1
cdr3_nt: TGTGCCAGCAGTTACGGGACAGGGGGCCGCCAGCAGTACTTC
cdr3_aa: CASSYGTGGRQQYF

clone_size: medium-sized
v_call: TRBV9
j_call: TRBJ2-3
d_call: NA
cdr3_nt: TGTGCCAGCAGCATACAAGATACGCAGTATTTT
cdr3_aa: CASSIQDTQYF

clone_size: NA
v_call: TRBV3-1
j_call: TRBJ2-2
d_call: TRBD1
cdr3_nt: TGTGCCAGCACCAAGCATCTTGCAGGGGGAGAGACCGGGGAGCTGTTTTTT
cdr3_aa: CASTKHLAGGETGELFF

clone_size: many
v_call: TRBV18
j_call: TRBJ2-5
d_call: NA
cdr3_nt: TGTGCCAGCTCACCACCCGATACCGGTGGGGAGACCCAGTACTTC
cdr3_aa: CASSPPDTGGETQYF

clone_size: many
v_call: TRBV7-6
j_call: TRBJ2-2
d_call: TRBD1
cdr3_nt: TGTGCCAGCAGCTTGGACAGGGGGCGAGCGGAGAACACCGGGGAGCTGTTTTTT
cdr3_aa: CASSLDRGRAENTGELFF

clone_size: many
v_call: TRBV7-2
j_call: TRBJ1-1
d_call: NA
cdr3_nt: TGTGCCAGCAGCTTTTGGTCAGGACGTACTGAAGCTTTCTTT
cdr3_aa: CASSFWSGRTEAFF

clone_size: medium-sized
v_call: TRBV5-1
j_call: TRBJ2-7
d_call: TRBD1
cdr3_nt: TGCGCCAGCAGCTCGATCCGGGACAGGGGAAACGGCGAGCAGTACTTC
cdr3_aa: CASSSIRDRGNGEQYF

clone_size: many
v_call: TRBV11-2
j_call: TRBJ1-6
d_call: TRBD1
cdr3_nt: TGTGCCAGCGGGACAGGGGTTGCCTCACCCCTCCACTTT
cdr3_aa: CASGTGVASPLHF

clone_size: many
v_call: TRBV20-1
j_call: TRBJ1-1
d_call: NA
cdr3_nt: TGCAGTGCTAGAGTCGGGGGCGCCAACACTGAAGCTTTCTTT
cdr3_aa: CSARVGGANTEAFF

clone_size: many
v_call: TRBV28
j_call: TRBJ1-1
d_call: TRBD1
cdr3_nt: TGTGCCAGCAGTCGTCCGACAGGGCCGTCGAACACTGAAGCTTTCTTT
cdr3_aa: CASSRPTGPSNTEAFF

clone_size: many
v_call: TRBV5-5
j_call: TRBJ2-1
d_call: TRBD1
cdr3_nt: TGTGCCAGCAGCTTAGGACAGGGGGTTTATGAGCAGTTCTTC
cdr3_aa: CASSLGQGVYEQFF

clone_size: medium-sized
v_call: TRBV5-6
j_call: TRBJ2-5
d_call: TRBD2
cdr3_nt: TGTGCCAGCTCCACAGTTCGGGAGGGCCAAGAGACCCAGTACTTC
cdr3_aa: CASSTVREGQETQYF

clone_size: many
v_call: TRBV5-1
j_call: TRBJ2-1
d_call: TRBD1
cdr3_nt: TGCGCCAGCAGCTTGGGGGACAGGGGGCTAGACAATGAGCAGTTCTTC
cdr3_aa: CASSLGDRGLDNEQFF

clone_size: many
v_call: TRBV5-8
j_call: TRBJ1-2
d_call: NA
cdr3_nt: TGTGCCAGCAGCACCCAGTTCCCTTTTAACTATGGCTACACCTTC
cdr3_aa: CASSTQFPFNYGYTF

clone_size: many
v_call: TRBV20-1
j_call: TRBJ1-1
d_call: NA
cdr3_nt: TGCAGTGCCCCCGACAGGAGGATGACTGAAGCTTTCTTT
cdr3_aa: CSAPDRRMTEAFF

clone_size: many
v_call: TRBV12-3/TRBV12-4
j_call: TRBJ1-2
d_call: TRBD1
cdr3_nt: TGTGCCAGCAGTCGGACAGGGGGCTTTTCCCGTCGGGGCTACACCTTC
cdr3_aa: CASSRTGGFSRRGYTF

clone_size: medium-sized
v_call: TRBV4-2
j_call: TRBJ1-4
d_call: NA
cdr3_nt: TGTGCCAGCAGCCAAGAGACAGCTAATGAAAAACTGTTTTTT
cdr3_aa: CASSQETANEKLFF

clone_size: many
v_call: TRBV7-9
j_call: TRBJ2-4
d_call: TRBD2
cdr3_nt: TGTGCCAGCAGCGCCAGCGGGGGGCTAGCCAAAAACATTCAGTACTTC
cdr3_aa: CASSASGGLAKNIQYF

clone_size: many
v_call: TRBV12-3/TRBV12-4
j_call: TRBJ2-1
d_call: TRBD1
cdr3_nt: TGTGCCAGCACGCCGGGACAGGGGGGGCATGAGCAGTTCTTC
cdr3_aa: CASTPGQGGHEQFF

clone_size: many
v_call: TRBV18
j_call: TRBJ1-2
d_call: TRBD1
cdr3_nt: TGTGCCAGCTCACCATCCGGGACAGGGATGTTAGCAAGCTATGGCTACACCTTC
cdr3_aa: CASSPSGTGMLASYGYTF

clone_size: NA
v_call: TRBV3-1
j_call: TRBJ2-2
d_call: NA
cdr3_nt: TGTGCCAGCACCAAATTATCTGGGCCGGCGAACACCGGGGAGCTGTTTTTT
cdr3_aa: CASTKLSGPANTGELFF

clone_size: medium-sized
v_call: TRBV29-1
j_call: TRBJ2-7
d_call: TRBD1
cdr3_nt: TGCAGCGTCGGGACAGATTCCTACGAGCAGTACTTC
cdr3_aa: CSVGTDSYEQYF

clone_size: NA
v_call: TRBV3-1
j_call: TRBJ1-1
d_call: NA
cdr3_nt: TGTGCCAGCAGTACCATAGCGAACACTGAAGCTTTCTTT
cdr3_aa: CASSTIANTEAFF